One sample yielded the 9 T cell receptor beta chains listed below, sequenced in a study of OX40 agonist ivuxolimab in advanced cancers. The method was immunoSEQ multiplex PCR; TCRdb's version includes in-frame clones alone and lacks a portion of them. In the table there are roughly 66,000 clones, about 81% of which are singletons. This material consisted of CD4+ or CD8+ T cells sorted from blood, taken in a trial of the OX40 agonist ivuxolimab. These receptors were taken from an adult with an advanced solid tumor such as melanoma, head and neck, liver or kidney cancer.

This clone was observed a few times. This chain connects TRBV29-1 to TRBJ1-1; D may be TRBD1 (6 bases). This CDR3 has 12 residues. Germline lookup yields CDR1 SQVTM and CDR2 ANQGSEA. V gave up 6 bases and J gave up 1 base, with 9 bases separating them. The CDR3 sequence: CSVGQTNTEAFF. In DNA, the CDR3 is TGCAGCGTCGGACAGACGAACACTGAAGCTTTCTTT.

This clone was seen only a few times. The V call is TRBV6-1, the J call TRBJ2-7, with TRBD1 matching over 9 bases. Looked up from germline, CDR1 is MNHNS and CDR2 is SASEGT. There are 13 residues in the CDR3. Losses at the gene ends were 5 bases for V and 4 bases for J; bases not matched to a gene: 3. The CDR3 reads CASSRDRVYEQYF. The CDR3 DNA sequence: TGTGCCAGCAGTCGGGACAGGGTTTACGAGCAGTACTTC.

The rearrangement links TRBV20-1 to TRBJ2-5, with D tentatively TRBD2 (5 bases). This CDR3 comprises 11 residues. Trimming took off 4 bases at V and 3 bases at J, with 6 bases between the two ends. From germline, CDR1 is DFQATT and CDR2 SNEGSKA (reference sequence). The CDR3 bases are TGCAGTGCTATGCGGGAAGAGACCCAGTACTTC. This encodes CSAMREETQYF.

This chain uses TRBV30 with TRBJ1-4; tentative D call: TRBD1 (5 bases). The CDR3 contains 14 residues. Trimming removed 0 bases from V and 4 bases from J, with 9 bases in between. In germline, CDR1 is GTSNPN, CDR2 SVGIG (reference sequence). The CDR3 region is CAWSVDRINEKLFF. DNA of the CDR3: TGTGCCTGGAGTGTAGACAGAATTAATGAAAAACTGTTTTTT. The full variable domain, with the rest looked up from reference TRBV30 and TRBJ1-4, is SQTIHQWPATLVQPVGSPLSLECTVEGTSNPNLYWYRQAAGRGLQLLFYSVGIGQISSEVPQNLSASRPQDRQFILSSKKLLLSDSGFYLCAWSVDRINEKLFFGSGTQLSVL.

The chain recombines TRBV28 with TRBJ1-2; tentative D call: TRBD1 (5 bases). This CDR3 is 13 amino acids long. Per the germline V gene, CDR1 is MDHEN and CDR2 is SYDVKM. The CDR3 spells CVVGGAANYGYTF. The CDR3 nucleotides read TGTGTCGTAGGAGGGGCAGCTAACTATGGCTACACCTTC.

The chain has TRBV6-5 and TRBJ2-5; the D is unclear. V was cut by 2 bases and J by 5 bases, with 6 bases left in between. The length of the CDR3 is 12 residues. Per germline, CDR1 MNHEY and CDR2 SVGAGI. The CDR3 sequence: CASSYIGETQYF. CDR3 DNA: TGTGCCAGCAGTTACATCGGGGAGACCCAGTACTTC.

The table lists this clone with a count of one. The genes are TRBV7-2 and TRBJ1-1, with 9 bases fitting TRBD1. The CDR3 is 15 residues long. V shed 3 bases and J 6 bases; nucleotides not matched to a gene: 8. Germline loops: CDR1 SGHTA, CDR2 FQGNSA. CDR3 sequence (DNA): TGTGCCAGCAGCTTTCTCCCGGGACAGGGTTCTGAAGCTTTCTTT. Its protein product is CASSFLPGQGSEAFF.

The chain couples TRBV15 to TRBJ2-2; D call uncertain. Germline values: CDR1 LNHNV, CDR2 YYDKDF (reference sequence). Trimming shortened V by 5 bases and J by 0 bases, and 13 bases separated the two germline ends. This CDR3 comprises 16 residues. CDR3 region: CATSPFSVANTGELFF. The CDR3, as DNA: TGTGCCACCAGCCCCTTCTCGGTCGCGAACACCGGGGAGCTGTTTTTT.

This clone came up once. The V and J genes are TRBV28 and TRBJ2-1; D is ambiguous. Trimming took off 5 bases at V and 4 bases at J, with 3 bases between the two ends. CDR1 and CDR2 (germline): MDHEN, SYDVKM. CDR3 length: 11 amino acids. CDR3 region: CASSTYNEQFF. The CDR3 DNA is TGTGCCAGCAGTACATACAATGAGCAGTTCTTC.